Here is one T cell receptor beta chain with its context. Germline CDR1 is SGHRS and CDR2 is YFSETQ. Losses at the gene ends were 3 bases for V and 5 bases for J; bases not matched to a gene: 4. CDR3 length equals 13 residues. The sample originates from a study of blood T cell repertoires in COVID-19. Background on the study: PBMCs, B-cell-depleted T cells, or T cells were the source of the cDNA or gDNA that made up the material.

In the original processing: Amplifying reference gene primers gave estimates of nucleated cell counts. Clones were sequenced by immunoSEQ multiplex PCR, and TCRdb holds only the in-frame ones, with some missing. The V and J calls and the clone size are those of that table, but D and trimming were determined from the DNA. The sample has about 140,000 clones; approximately 89% are singletons. The receptor was derived from a human donor in a cohort sampled during active COVID-19. The V call is TRBV5-1, the J call TRBJ2-5; the match to TRBD1 covers 7 bases. The specimen sequenced was peripheral blood. CDR3 residues: CASSSQGSETQYF. CDR3 DNA sequence: TGCGCCAGCAGCTCACAGGGGTCGGAGACCCAGTACTTC.